Below are 28 T cell receptor beta chains sequenced from a single sample in a study of blood T cell repertoires in COVID-19 (dated by TCRdb to the early 2020s). Libraries were prepared through the immunoSEQ multiplex PCR assay. TCRdb carries this immuneACCESS record with in-frame sequences only. Its versions omit some clonotypes, under half of them owing to an unresolved V gene in the studies checked, with the rest unexplained. For this sample there are some 100,000 clones; 85% to 95% appear just once. In total, the top ten clones hold about 6.3% of the sample. Sequences were obtained from peripheral blood. The source is a woman aged 55-75 years with active COVID-19.

The V and J genes are TRBV11-2 and TRBJ2-3; the match to TRBD2 covers 9 bases. The CDR3 has 15 amino acids. Germline lookup yields CDR1 SGHAT and CDR2 FQNNGV. Germline trimming cut 5 bases from V and 5 bases from J; bases unmatched to any gene: 8. CDR3 DNA: TGTGCCAGCAGCGTTAGCGGGAGAGGGCTAGATACGCAGTATTTT. It codes for CASSVSGRGLDTQYF.

V gene TRBV7-9 combines with J gene TRBJ2-4, with D perhaps TRBD2 (5 bases). CDR3 length: 14 residues. CDR1 is SEHNR and CDR2 is FQNEAQ in the germline V gene (reference sequence). V was trimmed by 5 bases and J by 7 bases, leaving 15 bases between them. CDR3 sequence: CASSNAEVRNIQYF. The CDR3 DNA sequence: TGTGCCAGCAGCAACGCGGAGGTCCGGAACATTCAGTACTTC.

V gene TRBV9 combines with J gene TRBJ1-3, with D maybe TRBD1 (6 bases). V lost 3 bases and J lost 2, with 18 bases in between. CDR1 and CDR2 (germline): SGDLS, YYNGEE. This CDR3 has 17 residues. The CDR3 is CASSENVGGLTGNTIYF. In nucleotides, the CDR3 is TGTGCCAGCAGCGAGAATGTAGGGGGTTTAACTGGAAACACCATATATTTT.

This clone came up a few times. V usage is TRBV7-2 and J usage is TRBJ1-2, with no clear D. In germline, CDR1 is SGHTA, CDR2 FQGNSA. The CDR3 extends over 14 amino acids. V lost 5 bases and J lost 1, with 11 bases in between. This CDR3 reads CASSPYSDNYGYTF. As DNA, the CDR3 is TGTGCCAGCAGCCCCTATTCCGATAACTATGGCTACACCTTC.

About this clone itself: One end of the junction varies from germline; a read error may be responsible. This chain uses TRBV6-5 with TRBJ1-5, with no clear D. The length of the CDR3 is 15 residues. CDR1 and CDR2 (germline): MNHEY, SVGAGI. This CDR3 is CASSPTYYSNRPQHF. The CDR3 DNA reads as TGTGCCAGCAGTCCTACCTACTATAGCAATCGGCCCCAGCATTTT.

The chain recombines TRBV3-1 (or the pseudogene TRBV3-2) with TRBJ2-2; the D gene is possibly TRBD2 (5 bases). Per the germline V gene, CDR1 is LGHDT and CDR2 is YNNKEL (reference sequence). Trimming took 4 bases from V and 7 from J, leaving 7 bases between them. The CDR3 is 12 amino acids. CDR3 sequence (DNA): TGTGCCAGCAGCCGCGCGGGCGGGGAGCTGTTTTTT. It is translated as CASSRAGGELFF.

This clone was seen once. The chain recombines TRBV5-4 with TRBJ2-3, with a possible D match to TRBD2 (6 bases). Trimming removed 4 bases from V and 4 bases from J, with 7 bases in between. The CDR3 runs to 12 residues. The germline CDR1 and CDR2 sequences are SGHNT and YYREEE (reference sequence). The CDR3 DNA reads as TGTGCCAGCAGCCGGGAGTCAGATACGCAGTATTTT. This codes for CASSRESDTQYF.

The V call is TRBV6-1, the J call TRBJ2-1, with D perhaps matching TRBD2 (6 bases). Trimming took 0 bases from V and 7 from J, leaving 16 bases between them. The germline V gene has CDR1 MNHNS and CDR2 SASEGT. The CDR3 loop spans 16 amino acids. The CDR3 sequence is CASSEARGNLGNEQFF. CDR3 nucleotide sequence: TGTGCCAGCAGTGAAGCGCGGGGAAATCTCGGGAATGAGCAGTTCTTC.

The genes are TRBV9 and TRBJ2-1; D is possibly TRBD1 (5 bases). Germline-derived CDR1 and CDR2 are SGDLS and YYNGEE. The V and J ends lost 0 bases and 1 base respectively, with 8 bases between them. CDR3 size: 15 residues. DNA of the CDR3: TGTGCCAGCAGCGTAGGGACAAGGTCCTACAATGAGCAGTTCTTC. This codes for CASSVGTRSYNEQFF.

The chain is built from TRBV18 and TRBJ2-5; 9 bases line up with TRBD2. Germline CDR1 reads KGHSH; CDR2 reads LQKENI. With V trimmed by 3 bases and J by 2 bases, 1 base remained unmatched. The CDR3 is 14 amino acids. Written as DNA, the CDR3 is TGTGCCAGCTCACCGGGACTAGCTCAAGAGACCCAGTACTTC. Translation: CASSPGLAQETQYF.

The gene calls are TRBV5-1 and TRBJ2-7; 9 bases line up with TRBD2. Per germline, CDR1 SGHRS and CDR2 YFSETQ. The CDR3 length is 15 residues. V lost 2 bases, J lost 6 bases, and 9 bases stayed unmatched. CDR3 DNA: TGCGCCAGCAGCTTTGATAGCGGGAGACTCATCGAGCAGTACTTC. Its protein is CASSFDSGRLIEQYF.

The chain combines TRBV3-1 (or the pseudogene TRBV3-2) with TRBJ2-1; 8 bases map to TRBD2. J lost 8 bases, V lost 4 bases, and 7 bases had no gene match. Germline V gene lookup returns CDR1 LGHDT and CDR2 YNNKEL (reference sequence). The CDR3 contains 14 residues. The CDR3 nucleotides are TGTGCCAGCAGCCTGGGACTAGAGACCGATGAGCAGTTCTTC. Its translation: CASSLGLETDEQFF.

The chain is built from TRBV19 and TRBJ1-2; TRBD1 agrees at 10 bases. With V trimmed by 5 bases and J by 7 bases, 7 bases remained unmatched. The CDR3 contains 14 residues. CDR1 is LNHDA and CDR2 is SQIVND in the germline V gene (reference sequence). In nucleotides, the CDR3 is TGTGCCAGTAGTTCACCGGGACAGGGGTCTGGCTACACCTTC. It codes for CASSSPGQGSGYTF.

V usage is TRBV2 and J usage is TRBJ2-6; 9 nucleotides match TRBD2. The CDR3 has 21 residues. The trim removed 7 bases at V and 0 bases at J, leaving 19 bases unmatched. From germline, CDR1 is SNHLY and CDR2 FYNNEI. CDR3 sequence reads: CASTPFGTFLAGLSGANVLTF. CDR3 coding DNA: TGTGCCAGCACTCCCTTTGGGACATTTCTAGCGGGACTCTCTGGGGCCAACGTCCTGACTTTC.

The chain has TRBV28 and TRBJ1-5; maybe TRBD1 (5 bases). CDR1 and CDR2 from the germline V gene are MDHEN and SYDVKM. The ends were cut back, 2 bases at V and 6 bases at J, with 11 bases in the middle. The CDR3 runs 14 residues. CDR3 coding DNA: TGTGCCAGCAGTTTAACGGGGGAGCCTCAGCCCCAGCATTTT. It is translated as CASSLTGEPQPQHF.

The chain carries TRBV6-6 and TRBJ2-7; 7 bases match TRBD1. Germline CDR1 reads MNHNY; CDR2 reads SVGAGI (reference sequence). The ends lost 0 bases at V and 7 bases at J; junction bases unmatched: 6. The CDR3 extends over 14 amino acids. The CDR3 bases are TGTGCCAGCAGTTACTCGAAGGGGGCGTGGGAGCAGTACTTC. It encodes CASSYSKGAWEQYF.

This rearrangement joins TRBV5-1 to TRBJ1-3; 10 nucleotides agree with TRBD1. J gave up 2 bases and V 0 bases, and 5 bases lay outside the gene matches. This CDR3 spans 17 amino acids. The V gene's germline CDR1 is SGHRS and CDR2 YFSETQ. The CDR3 DNA reads TGCGCCAGCAGCTTGGAGGGACAGGGGAGACCTGGAAACACCATATATTTT. Protein product: CASSLEGQGRPGNTIYF.

This clone appeared a few times. The rearrangement joins TRBV18 to TRBJ1-2, with 8 bases aligning to TRBD1. This CDR3 has 12 amino acids. Trimming removed 6 bases from V and 9 bases from J; junction bases left unmatched: 6. Germline V gene sequence: CDR1 KGHSH, CDR2 LQKENI. CDR3 DNA: TGTGCCAGCTCGCAGACAGGGGACAGCTACACCTTC. As protein: CASSQTGDSYTF. Complete variable domain (other parts from reference TRBV18 and TRBJ1-2): NAGVMQNPRHLVRRRGQEARLRCSPMKGHSHVYWYRQLPEEGLKFMVYLQKENIIDESGMPKERFSAEFPKEGPSILRIQQVVRGDSAAYFCASSQTGDSYTFGSGTRLTVV.

The chain joins TRBV7-8 to TRBJ2-7; 9 nucleotides line up with TRBD1. Germline values: CDR1 SGHVS, CDR2 FQNEAQ. The CDR3 is made up of 14 amino acids. V was clipped by 5 bases and J by 6 bases; unmatched bases: 8. CDR3 residues: CASSIRQGDGEQYF. The CDR3 DNA reads as TGTGCCAGCAGCATCAGACAGGGGGATGGCGAGCAGTACTTC.

CDR3 residues: CASSFNRRNTEAFF. CDR3 nucleotide sequence: TGTGCCAGTAGTTTCAACAGGAGGAACACTGAAGCTTTCTTT. The chain has TRBV19 and TRBJ1-1; D may be TRBD1 (5 bases). The germline CDR1 and CDR2 sequences are LNHDA and SQIVND (reference sequence). Trimming left V 5 bases short and J 1 base short, with 11 bases between. CDR3 length equals 14 residues.

The chain is built from TRBV27 and TRBJ2-3; the match to TRBD2 covers 14 bases. V lost 3 bases, J lost 3 bases, and 8 bases stayed unmatched. Germline V CDR1 and CDR2: MNHEY, SMNVEV (reference sequence). The length of the CDR3 is 18 residues. CDR3 protein: CASSFAGLAGGGTDTQYF. CDR3 sequence (DNA): TGTGCCAGCAGTTTTGCCGGACTAGCGGGGGGAGGTACAGATACGCAGTATTTT.

The CDR3 loop is CASSLSLGGSEQFF. Here the CDR3 DNA reads TGTGCCAGCTCACTATCTCTTGGTGGGAGTGAGCAGTTCTTC. The rearrangement uses TRBV18 and TRBJ2-1; possible D gene TRBD2, 5 bases. CDR1 is KGHSH, CDR2 LQKENI, per germline. V lost 4 bases to trimming and J lost 9 bases, with 16 bases between them. The CDR3 length is 14 residues.

This clone occurred once. The chain has TRBV7-9 and TRBJ2-7, with 10 bases fitting TRBD1. The CDR3 is made up of 15 amino acids. Trimming removed 2 bases from V and 4 bases from J; junction bases left unmatched: 5. Germline-derived CDR1 and CDR2 are SEHNR and FQNEAQ (reference sequence). CDR3 in amino acids: CASSLIRTGGYEQYF. CDR3 nucleotides: TGTGCCAGCAGCTTAATTAGGACAGGGGGTTACGAGCAGTACTTC. Supplemented by reference TRBV7-9 and TRBJ2-7, the full variable domain reads DTGVSQNPRHKITKRGQNVTFRCDPISEHNRLYWYRQTLGQGPEFLTYFQNEAQLEKSRLLSDRFSAERPKGSFSTLEIQRTEQGDSAMYLCASSLIRTGGYEQYFGPGTRLTVT.

This chain uses TRBV24-1 with TRBJ2-1; TRBD2 aligns across 13 bases. CDR3 length: 18 residues. The germline V gene encodes CDR1 KGHDR and CDR2 SFDVKD. The V gene end was trimmed by 3 bases and the J gene end by 0 bases; junction bases not matched to a gene: 4. The CDR3 nucleotides read TGTGCCACCAGTGATGTGACTAGCGGGGGGAGCTCCTACAATGAGCAGTTCTTC. It codes for CATSDVTSGGSSYNEQFF.

This rearrangement joins TRBV21-1 to TRBJ2-1; the table's D gene call, TRBD1, was not cross checked with the DNA. TRBV21-1 is a recognized pseudogene. This CDR3 comprises 15 residues. CDR3 sequence (DNA): TGTGCCAGCAGCCCAGGCGGGACAGGGCCCAATGAGCAGTTCTTC. Amino acid sequence: CASSPGGTGPNEQFF.

V usage is TRBV4-2 and J usage is TRBJ2-5; TRBD2 agrees at 14 bases. CDR1 is LGHNA, CDR2 YNFKEQ, per germline. The V and J ends lost 2 bases and 5 bases, in that order; junction bases with no gene match: 4. The CDR3 is 16 amino acids. The CDR3 DNA is TGTGCCAGCAGCCAAAAAGGACTAGCGGGAGGCGAGACCCAGTACTTC. As protein: CASSQKGLAGGETQYF.

The chain joins TRBV30 to TRBJ1-2, with 10 bases fitting TRBD1. The J segment lost 2 bases and the V segment lost 5 bases, leaving 8 bases of the junction unmatched. The CDR3 consists of 15 residues. Germline assignment: CDR1 GTSNPN and CDR2 SVGIG (reference sequence). The CDR3 nucleotides read TGTGCCTGGGACCCCCCGGACAGGGGGAACTATGGCTACACCTTC. Amino acid sequence: CAWDPPDRGNYGYTF. Using reference TRBV30 and TRBJ1-2 for the parts outside the CDR3, the full variable domain is SQTIHQWPATLVQPVGSPLSLECTVEGTSNPNLYWYRQAAGRGLQLLFYSVGIGQISSEVPQNLSASRPQDRQFILSSKKLLLSDSGFYLCAWDPPDRGNYGYTFGSGTRLTVV.

The rearrangement links TRBV25-1 to TRBJ2-7; the D gene is possibly TRBD2 (7 bases). V lost 4 bases to trimming and J lost 1 base, with 14 bases between them. From germline, CDR1 is MGHDK and CDR2 SYGVNS. CDR3 length: 15 amino acids. The chain's CDR3 is CASSGGGGKSYEQYF. CDR3 nucleotide sequence: TGTGCCAGCAGTGGCGGGGGCGGGAAGTCCTACGAGCAGTACTTC.